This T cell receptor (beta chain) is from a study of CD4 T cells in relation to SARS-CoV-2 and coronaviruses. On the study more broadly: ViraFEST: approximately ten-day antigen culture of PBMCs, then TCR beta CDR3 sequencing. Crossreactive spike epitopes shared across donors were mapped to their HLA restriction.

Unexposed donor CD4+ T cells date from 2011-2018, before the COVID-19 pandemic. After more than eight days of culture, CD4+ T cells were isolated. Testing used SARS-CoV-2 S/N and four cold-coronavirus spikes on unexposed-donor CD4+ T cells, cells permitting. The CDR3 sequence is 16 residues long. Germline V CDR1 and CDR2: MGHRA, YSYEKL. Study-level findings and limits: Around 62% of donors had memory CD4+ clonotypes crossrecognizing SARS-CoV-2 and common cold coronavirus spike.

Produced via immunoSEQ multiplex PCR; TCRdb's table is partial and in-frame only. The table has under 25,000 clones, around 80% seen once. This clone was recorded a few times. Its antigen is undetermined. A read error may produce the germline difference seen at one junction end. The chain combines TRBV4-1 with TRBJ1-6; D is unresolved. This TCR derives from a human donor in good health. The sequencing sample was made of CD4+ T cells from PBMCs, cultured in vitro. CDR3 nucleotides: TGCGCCAGCAGCGAAGACTCTTTGTCCTATAATTCACCCCTCCACTTT. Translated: CASSEDSLSYNSPLHF.